This paragraph covers one TCR beta chain sequence. The antigen is undetermined. This sample is drawn from a study of OX40 agonist ivuxolimab in advanced cancers. Turning to the study itself: Prior checkpoint blockade (anti-PD-1, anti-PD-L1 or anti-CTLA-4) was permitted; approximately 40% had it. The study's findings and limits: Low normalized clonal expansion also occurred in some nonresponding patients.

Profiled with immunoSEQ multiplex PCR; TCRdb holds only in-frame clones, not every one. The data contain almost 90,000 clones, 80% to 90% of them singletons. V was trimmed by 7 bases and J by 2 bases, leaving 17 bases between them. This CDR3 contains 15 residues. Germline CDR1 reads LNHDA; CDR2 reads SQIVND (reference sequence). The chain has TRBV19 and TRBJ2-5; D is possibly TRBD1 or TRBD2 (5 bases each). The sequencing used CD4+ or CD8+ T cells sorted from blood, collected in a trial of the OX40 agonist ivuxolimab. The source of this sequence is an adult with an advanced solid tumor such as melanoma, head and neck, liver or kidney cancer. This chain's CDR3 is CASKGPGGGQETQYF. The DNA of the CDR3 is TGTGCCAGTAAAGGCCCAGGTGGGGGACAAGAGACCCAGTACTTC.